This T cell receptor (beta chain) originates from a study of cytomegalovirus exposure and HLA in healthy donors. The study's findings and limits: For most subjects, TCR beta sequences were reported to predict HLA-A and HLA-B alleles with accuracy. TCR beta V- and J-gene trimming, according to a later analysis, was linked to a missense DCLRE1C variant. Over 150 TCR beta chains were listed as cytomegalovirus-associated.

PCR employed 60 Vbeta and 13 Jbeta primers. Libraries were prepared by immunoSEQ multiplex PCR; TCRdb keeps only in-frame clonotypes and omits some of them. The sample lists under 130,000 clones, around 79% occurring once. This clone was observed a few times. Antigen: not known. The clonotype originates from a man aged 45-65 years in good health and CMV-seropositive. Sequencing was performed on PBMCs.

CDR3 residues: CASSAGLAGSAGYEQYF. The CDR3 region has the DNA TGTGCCAGCAGTGCCGGACTAGCGGGAAGCGCTGGTTACGAGCAGTACTTC. The chain employs TRBV6-1 and TRBJ2-7, with 12 nucleotides matching TRBD2. This CDR3 is built from 17 residues. Trimming removed 4 bases from V and 4 bases from J; junction bases left unmatched: 11. Germline assignment: CDR1 MNHNS and CDR2 SASEGT.